This TCR beta chain was sequenced during a study of blood T cell repertoires in COVID-19. Study overall: Samples taken during acute and convalescent COVID-19 were collected in the United States, Italy and Spain.

Assay used: immunoSEQ multiplex PCR; TCRdb lists only in-frame clones, some missing. The sample has some 210,000 clones; roughly 86% are singletons. Membership in each cohort depended on participant-reported clinical history. This clonotype was sampled from a man aged 18 to 30 with acute COVID-19. The sample taken for sequencing was PBMCs or T cells enriched from blood (not recorded which).

The CDR3 loop is CASSPKTGFGHEQFF. The CDR3 DNA sequence: TGTGCCAGCAGCCCAAAGACAGGGTTCGGGCATGAGCAGTTCTTC. The chain has TRBV9 and TRBJ2-1; TRBD1 agrees at 7 bases. Trimming took 4 bases from V and 8 from J; bases not matched to a gene: 12. Per germline, CDR1 SGDLS and CDR2 YYNGEE. The CDR3 has 15 residues.